The TCR beta chain described here comes from a study of blood T cell repertoires in COVID-19. Study summary: COVID-19 samples collected from the United States, Italy and Spain covered acute and convalescent phases. In each case, the material was cDNA or gDNA derived from T cells, B-cell-depleted T cells, or PBMCs.

As handled by the study authors: It was from reference gene primer amplification that nucleated cell counts were estimated. Produced via immunoSEQ multiplex PCR; TCRdb's table is partial and in-frame only. Clonal size and the V and J genes are those of that table, whereas D and trimming came from the DNA. The sample carries roughly 180,000 clones, around 85% recorded once. This CDR3 is built from 19 residues. V is TRBV21-1 and J is TRBJ2-2; the table assigns TRBD2, which was not confirmed against the DNA. TRBV21-1 is a known pseudogene. The source material was peripheral blood. This receptor was taken from a woman aged 55-69 years with acute or convalescent COVID-19. The CDR3: CASSPRVSSGRAYTGELFF. The CDR3 nucleotides are TGTGCCAGCAGCCCCCGGGTCTCTAGCGGGAGGGCCTACACCGGGGAGCTGTTTTTT.